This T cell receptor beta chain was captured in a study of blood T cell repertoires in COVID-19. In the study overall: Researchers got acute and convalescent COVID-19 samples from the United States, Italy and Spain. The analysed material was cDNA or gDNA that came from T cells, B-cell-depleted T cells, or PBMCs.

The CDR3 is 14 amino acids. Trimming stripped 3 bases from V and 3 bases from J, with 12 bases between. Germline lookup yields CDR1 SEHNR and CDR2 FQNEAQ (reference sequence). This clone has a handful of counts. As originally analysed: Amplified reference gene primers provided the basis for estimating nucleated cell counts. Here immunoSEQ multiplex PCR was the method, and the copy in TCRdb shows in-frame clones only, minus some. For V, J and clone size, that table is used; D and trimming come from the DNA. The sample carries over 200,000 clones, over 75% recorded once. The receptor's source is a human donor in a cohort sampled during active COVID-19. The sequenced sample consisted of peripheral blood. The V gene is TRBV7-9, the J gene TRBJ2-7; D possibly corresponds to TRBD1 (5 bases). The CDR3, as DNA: TGTGCCAGCAGCTTCGTAGGGGTCAACTACGAGCAGTACTTC. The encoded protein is CASSFVGVNYEQYF.